These T cell receptor beta chains were read from a single sample in a study of OX40 agonist ivuxolimab in advanced cancers. Using immunoSEQ multiplex PCR, the repertoire was profiled, and TCRdb retains in-frame clones only, with some absent. Of around 67,000 clones detected, about 85% appear once; the ten largest clones hold roughly 2%. The sample was CD4+ or CD8+ T cells sorted from blood, taken in a trial of the OX40 agonist ivuxolimab. The receptor source for this set is an adult with an advanced solid tumor such as melanoma, head and neck, liver or kidney cancer. Both conserved end residues are part of each CDR3. Fields, in order: D gene, J gene, clone size, V gene, CDR3 protein, CDR3 DNA. D genes are given only for firm matches. Clone size is given for some rows only: seen once, a few or many times, or a class if the clone is expanded.

>TRBD2|TRBJ2-2|.|TRBV2
CASKGGLGRGGTGELFF
TGTGCCAGCAAGGGAGGTTTGGGGAGGGGTGGCACCGGGGAGCTGTTTTTT
>TRBD1|TRBJ2-7|few|TRBV11-1
CASSQTRTGLSEQYF
TGTGCCAGCAGCCAGACGAGGACAGGGCTCTCCGAGCAGTACTTC
>TRBD2|TRBJ2-5|.|TRBV28
CASSAPVAGGGETQYF
TGTGCCAGCAGTGCCCCGGTAGCGGGAGGCGGGGAGACCCAGTACTTC
>.|TRBJ2-6|.|TRBV28
CASSFISGANVLTF
TGTGCCAGCAGTTTTATCTCTGGGGCCAACGTCCTGACTTTC
>TRBD1|TRBJ1-1|once|TRBV5-8
CASSRRDRGRVNTEAFF
TGTGCCAGCAGCCGCCGGGACAGGGGGCGCGTGAACACTGAAGCTTTCTTT
>.|TRBJ2-7|few|TRBV27
CASSPLPQRTGEYEQYF
TGTGCCAGCAGTCCTCTACCGCAAAGGACGGGGGAATACGAGCAGTACTTC
>TRBD2|TRBJ2-3|few|TRBV6-1
CASSEALAGGRDTQYF
TGTGCCAGCAGTGAAGCGCTGGCGGGGGGTAGGGATACGCAGTATTTT
>TRBD2|TRBJ2-5|.|TRBV11-3
CASSNGGGQTQYF
TGTGCCAGCAGCAACGGGGGGGGACAGACCCAGTACTTC
>TRBD1|TRBJ2-3|.|TRBV7-9
CASRRTGGTDTQYF
TGTGCCAGCAGACGGACAGGGGGCACAGATACGCAGTATTTT
>.|TRBJ1-1|.|TRBV5-1
CASSFEGNTEAFF
TGCGCCAGCAGCTTCGAGGGGAACACTGAAGCTTTCTTT
>TRBD1|TRBJ2-7|.|TRBV10-3
CAISERPGGNSYEQYF
TGTGCCATCAGTGAAAGACCAGGGGGAAACTCCTACGAGCAGTACTTC
>TRBD2|TRBJ2-3|.|TRBV28
CASQPSGMSTDTQYF
TGTGCCAGTCAACCTAGCGGGATGAGCACAGATACGCAGTATTTT
>.|TRBJ2-5|.|TRBV28
CASSPAPGDGETQYF
TGTGCCAGCAGCCCTGCCCCAGGGGACGGGGAGACCCAGTACTTC
>.|TRBJ2-2|once|TRBV27
CASGVANTGELFF
TGTGCCAGCGGGGTTGCGAACACCGGGGAGCTGTTTTTT
>.|TRBJ2-7|.|TRBV6-1
CASSESRTVNEQYF
TGTGCCAGCAGTGAATCGAGGACAGTAAACGAGCAGTACTTC
>.|TRBJ2-5|.|TRBV5-1
CASARAGALETQYF
TGCGCCAGCGCTCGGGCGGGGGCACTGGAGACCCAGTACTTC
>TRBD1|TRBJ2-2|.|TRBV7-9
CASSPGTATGELFF
TGTGCCAGCAGCCCCGGGACAGCCACCGGGGAGCTGTTTTTT
>.|TRBJ2-4|.|TRBV7-2
CASSFQRQVLAKNIQYF
TGTGCCAGCAGCTTCCAAAGACAGGTACTAGCCAAAAACATTCAGTACTTC
>.|TRBJ1-4|.|TRBV5-1
CASSPGLGSEKLFF
TGCGCCAGCAGCCCTGGCCTGGGGAGTGAAAAACTGTTTTTT
>TRBD1|TRBJ2-7|once|TRBV5-1
CASSLDRVLGEQYF
TGCGCCAGCAGCCTCGACAGGGTTTTAGGGGAGCAGTACTTC
>.|TRBJ2-7|.|TRBV11-2
CASSLAGSYEQYF
TGTGCCAGCAGCTTAGCAGGCAGTTACGAGCAGTACTTC
>TRBD1|TRBJ1-2|once|TRBV6-1
CASRATGRDGYTF
TGTGCCAGCAGGGCGACAGGGAGAGATGGCTACACCTTC
>.|TRBJ1-1|.|TRBV18
CASFREGNTEAFF
TGTGCCAGCTTCCGGGAGGGGAACACTGAAGCTTTCTTT
>.|TRBJ1-2|few|TRBV4-3
CASSPGGVGGYGYTF
TGCGCCAGCAGCCCGGGTGGGGTAGGGGGCTATGGCTACACCTTC
>.|TRBJ1-1|few|TRBV30
CAWKQRDTEAFF
TGTGCCTGGAAACAGCGGGACACTGAAGCTTTCTTT
>TRBD1|TRBJ2-2|.|TRBV11-3
CASSTGTANTGELFF
TGTGCCAGCAGCACCGGGACAGCGAACACCGGGGAGCTGTTTTTT
>.|TRBJ2-1|.|TRBV27
CASSLSQLDEQFF
TGTGCCAGCAGTTTATCACAGCTGGATGAGCAGTTCTTC
>TRBD2|TRBJ2-7|.|TRBV6-1
CASSEGPRASGKSYEQYF
TGTGCCAGCAGTGAAGGGCCCAGGGCTAGCGGGAAATCCTACGAGCAGTACTTC
>TRBD1|TRBJ1-2|.|TRBV28
CASSLRQGFNYGYTF
TGTGCCAGCAGTTTGCGACAGGGGTTTAACTATGGCTACACCTTC
>.|TRBJ2-3|.|TRBV29-1
CSVERGSTDTQYF
TGCAGCGTTGAAAGGGGCAGCACAGATACGCAGTATTTT
>TRBD2|TRBJ2-5|.|TRBV5-1
CASSSAGGQETQYF
TGCGCCAGCAGCTCTGCGGGGGGCCAAGAGACCCAGTACTTC
>.|TRBJ2-3|.|TRBV29-1
CSVSSGGTDTQYF
TGCAGCGTTAGCTCGGGTGGCACAGATACGCAGTATTTT
>TRBD1|TRBJ2-2|.|TRBV29-1
CSVEGTGGIGELFF
TGCAGCGTTGAGGGGACAGGGGGTATCGGGGAGCTGTTTTTT
>TRBD2|TRBJ2-7|once|TRBV7-8
CASSRGLALEQYF
TGTGCCAGCAGCCGAGGACTAGCCCTCGAGCAGTACTTC
>TRBD1|TRBJ2-5|.|TRBV28
CASSQQGVGETQYF
TGTGCCAGCAGCCAACAGGGGGTGGGAGAGACCCAGTACTTC
>TRBD1|TRBJ1-4|.|TRBV5-1
CASSLTGANEKLFF
TGCGCCAGCAGCCTGACAGGGGCAAATGAAAAACTGTTTTTT
>.|TRBJ2-3|.|TRBV7-2
CASSWRLTDTQYF
TGTGCCAGCTCGTGGCGCCTCACAGATACGCAGTATTTT
>TRBD1|TRBJ2-5|.|TRBV4-1
CASSLGQGWGGETQYF
TGCGCCAGCAGCTTAGGACAGGGCTGGGGCGGGGAGACCCAGTACTTC
>TRBD1|TRBJ2-5|.|TRBV18
CASSLRQGATETQYF
TGTGCCAGCTCACTACGACAGGGGGCTACGGAGACCCAGTACTTC
>TRBD1|TRBJ2-2|once|TRBV18
CASSSGTVNTGELFF
TGTGCCAGCTCATCCGGGACAGTTAACACCGGGGAGCTGTTTTTT
>.|TRBJ2-2|.|TRBV5-6
CASSSWGDLGGELFF
TGTGCCAGCAGCTCTTGGGGGGATCTTGGCGGGGAGCTGTTTTTT
>.|TRBJ2-3|.|TRBV16
CASSQSLVASTDTQYF
TGTGCCAGCAGCCAATCGCTTGTCGCGAGCACAGATACGCAGTATTTT
>.|TRBJ2-7|.|TRBV9
CASSVGSTGEGYEQYF
TGTGCCAGCAGCGTAGGATCGACAGGGGAGGGCTACGAGCAGTACTTC
>TRBD1|TRBJ1-4|.|TRBV5-6
CASSGTGTVNEKLFF
TGTGCCAGCAGCGGGACCGGGACAGTTAATGAAAAACTGTTTTTT
>.|TRBJ2-5|once|TRBV2
CASSLTGYQETQYF
TGTGCCAGCAGCCTTACAGGGTACCAAGAGACCCAGTACTTC
>.|TRBJ2-2|.|TRBV7-9
CASSFWREGELFF
TGTGCCAGCAGCTTCTGGAGGGAGGGGGAGCTGTTTTTT
>.|TRBJ1-5|.|TRBV29-1
CSVVSGMDQPQHF
TGCAGCGTTGTTAGTGGGATGGATCAGCCCCAGCATTTT
>.|TRBJ2-3|.|TRBV7-3
CASSLALPTDTQYF
TGTGCCAGCAGCTTAGCACTTCCCACAGATACGCAGTATTTT
>.|TRBJ1-2|.|TRBV28
CASSRTARAFGYTF
TGTGCCAGCAGTCGTACGGCGAGGGCGTTTGGCTACACCTTC
>.|TRBJ2-2|.|TRBV9
CASSAHSGLNTGELFF
TGTGCCAGCAGCGCACATAGCGGTCTGAACACCGGGGAGCTGTTTTTT
>TRBD2|TRBJ2-3|.|TRBV7-3
CASSQRGGRADTQYF
TGTGCCAGCAGCCAGCGGGGGGGCCGCGCAGATACGCAGTATTTT
>.|TRBJ2-1|once|TRBV7-9
CASSSIAVGSYNEQFF
TGTGCCAGCAGCTCTATAGCGGTGGGCTCCTACAATGAGCAGTTCTTC
>TRBD2|TRBJ2-5|.|TRBV4-2
CASSPLLTGGVGETQYF
TGTGCCAGCAGCCCACTTCTTACGGGAGGAGTGGGAGAGACCCAGTACTTC
>.|TRBJ2-1|.|TRBV30
CAWIEAARYNEQFF
TGTGCCTGGATCGAGGCAGCGAGGTACAATGAGCAGTTCTTC
>.|TRBJ1-2|.|TRBV25-1
CASSEGGARGGYTF
TGTGCCAGCAGTGAAGGAGGGGCTCGAGGGGGCTACACCTTC